This T cell receptor beta chain was documented in a study of T cell clones after liver transplantation. The wider study: In this trial, immunosuppression withdrawal was attempted within 2 years of liver transplant. TCRbeta sequencing after a pre-transplant mixed lymphocyte reaction identified graft-donor-reactive clones, later tracked in post-transplant blood.

The CDR3 totals 14 residues. Per the germline V gene, CDR1 is SGHRS and CDR2 is YFSETQ. V gave up 4 bases and J gave up 6 bases; unmatched junction bases: 5. The method was immunoSEQ multiplex PCR; TCRdb's version includes in-frame clones alone and lacks a portion of them. Seen here are roughly 100,000 clones, 80% to 90% observed once, and the top ten hold around 3%. This receptor was obtained from a human patient who received a liver transplant. A subset of T cells may come from the graft donor. The chain joins TRBV5-1 to TRBJ2-3, with 10 bases matching TRBD1. The sample was CD4+ T cells from blood, taken approximately 45 months after liver transplant. CDR3 nucleotides: TGCGCCAGCAGCCCCGGGACAGGGGCGGATACGCAGTATTTT. This gives the protein CASSPGTGADTQYF.